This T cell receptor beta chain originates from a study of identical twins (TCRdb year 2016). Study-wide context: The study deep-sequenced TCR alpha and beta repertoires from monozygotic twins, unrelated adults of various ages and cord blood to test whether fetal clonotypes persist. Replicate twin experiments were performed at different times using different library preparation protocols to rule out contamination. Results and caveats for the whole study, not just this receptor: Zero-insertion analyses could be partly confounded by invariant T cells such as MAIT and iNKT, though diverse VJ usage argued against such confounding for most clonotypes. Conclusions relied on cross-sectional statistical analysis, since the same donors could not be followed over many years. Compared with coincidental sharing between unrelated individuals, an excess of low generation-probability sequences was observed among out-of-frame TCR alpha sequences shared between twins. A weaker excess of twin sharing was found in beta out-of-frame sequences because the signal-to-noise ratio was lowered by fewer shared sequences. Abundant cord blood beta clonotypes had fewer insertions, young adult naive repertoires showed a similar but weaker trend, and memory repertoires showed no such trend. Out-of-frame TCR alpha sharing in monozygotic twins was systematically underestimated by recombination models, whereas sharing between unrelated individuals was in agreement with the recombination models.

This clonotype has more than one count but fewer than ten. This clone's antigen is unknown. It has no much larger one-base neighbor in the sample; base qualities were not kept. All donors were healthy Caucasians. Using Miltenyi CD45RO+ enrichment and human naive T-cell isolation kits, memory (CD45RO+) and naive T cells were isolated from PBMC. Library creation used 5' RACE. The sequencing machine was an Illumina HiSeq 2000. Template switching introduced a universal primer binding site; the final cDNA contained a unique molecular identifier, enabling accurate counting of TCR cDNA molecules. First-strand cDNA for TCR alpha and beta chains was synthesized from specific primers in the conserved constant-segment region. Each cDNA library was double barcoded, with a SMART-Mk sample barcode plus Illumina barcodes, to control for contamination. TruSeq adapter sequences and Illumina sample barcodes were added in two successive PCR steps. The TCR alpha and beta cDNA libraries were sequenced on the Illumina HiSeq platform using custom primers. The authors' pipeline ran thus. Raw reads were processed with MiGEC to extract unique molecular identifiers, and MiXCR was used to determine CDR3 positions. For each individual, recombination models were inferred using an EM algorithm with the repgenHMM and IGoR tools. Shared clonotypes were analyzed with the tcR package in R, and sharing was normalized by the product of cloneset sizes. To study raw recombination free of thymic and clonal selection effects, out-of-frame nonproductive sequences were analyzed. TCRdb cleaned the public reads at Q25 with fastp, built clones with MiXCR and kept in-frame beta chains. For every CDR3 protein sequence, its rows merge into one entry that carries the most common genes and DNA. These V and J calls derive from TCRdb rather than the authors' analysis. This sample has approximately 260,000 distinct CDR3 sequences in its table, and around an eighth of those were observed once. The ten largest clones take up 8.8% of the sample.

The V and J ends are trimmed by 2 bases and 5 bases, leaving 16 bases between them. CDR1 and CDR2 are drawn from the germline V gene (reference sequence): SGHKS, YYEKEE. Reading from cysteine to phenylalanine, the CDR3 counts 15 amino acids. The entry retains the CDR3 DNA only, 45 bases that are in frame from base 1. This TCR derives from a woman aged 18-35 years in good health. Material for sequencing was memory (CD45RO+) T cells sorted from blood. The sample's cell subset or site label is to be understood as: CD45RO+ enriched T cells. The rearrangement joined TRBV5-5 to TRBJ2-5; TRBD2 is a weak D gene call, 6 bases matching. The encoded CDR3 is CASSFGGVSRETQYF. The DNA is TGTGCCAGCAGCTTCGGGGGAGTAAGCAGGGAGACCCAGTACTTC.